These T cell receptor beta chains were read from a single sample in a study of blood T cell repertoires in COVID-19. Produced via immunoSEQ multiplex PCR; TCRdb's table is partial and in-frame only. The profile shows about 75,000 clones, roughly 82% of them singletons. Sequencing was done on a sample of peripheral blood. Source of these receptors: a woman aged 45-60 years with acute or convalescent COVID-19. Each CDR3 is given without its conserved first and last residue. D genes are given only for firm matches.

>TRBV7-6|TRBJ2-3|13|NA
ASSKRGGSTDTQY
>TRBV3-1/TRBV3-2|TRBJ2-7|11|NA
ASSQDWQDEQY
>TRBV10-3|TRBJ1-1|10|NA
AITATGSEAF
>TRBV7-2|TRBJ1-1|11|NA
ASSLVGGYDAF
>TRBV7-9|TRBJ1-5|11|NA
ASSFGPGWPQH
>TRBV6-1|TRBJ1-2|15|NA
ASSEFRPLTGFQGYT
>TRBV7-8|TRBJ1-1|13|TRBD1
ASSPFGDRDTEAF
>TRBV28|TRBJ2-7|12|NA
ASSPRTRSYEQY
>TRBV28|TRBJ2-7|14|NA
ASSRMAWTYPYEQY
>TRBV16|TRBJ1-1|11|NA
ASSPQGNTEAF
>TRBV7-8|TRBJ2-7|13|NA
ASSRPSEISYEQY
>TRBV5-1|TRBJ2-2|11|TRBD1
ASSWDRGGELF
>TRBV29-1|TRBJ1-5|11|NA
SVKQESNQPQH
>TRBV6-2/TRBV6-3|TRBJ1-1|11|TRBD1
ASSRYNRGEAF
>TRBV6-2/TRBV6-3|TRBJ2-4|12|NA
ASSQAPGADIQY
>TRBV5-4|TRBJ2-7|11|TRBD2
ASSLAGGREQY
>TRBV7-3|TRBJ2-2|14|NA
ASSLILGASTGELF
>TRBV6-5|TRBJ2-3|11|NA
ASIQGLTDTQY
>TRBV3-1/TRBV3-2|TRBJ2-3|15|TRBD2
ASSQDLAGGPGDTQY
>TRBV9|TRBJ2-7|13|TRBD2
ASSVEASGINEQY
>TRBV5-5|TRBJ2-1|13|TRBD2
ASSLGRGSGNLEF
>TRBV7-9|TRBJ2-7|12|TRBD1
ASSHRDRNYEQY
>TRBV3-1/TRBV3-2|TRBJ1-2|12|NA
ASSPKGGYYGYT
>TRBV9|TRBJ2-1|12|NA
ASSVGGSADEQF
>TRBV2|TRBJ2-5|12|NA
ASRRGDPAETQY
>TRBV6-2/TRBV6-3|TRBJ1-2|14|NA
ASSPAATGANYGYT
>TRBV5-4|TRBJ1-2|12|NA
ASSLEIRASGYT
>TRBV25-1|TRBJ2-1|11|NA
ASSDPQGNEQF
>TRBV2|TRBJ2-5|12|TRBD2
ASRTLAGRETQY
>TRBV19|TRBJ1-3|11|TRBD1
ASSRTGGNTIY
>TRBV7-6|TRBJ2-7|13|NA
ASSLTRGARDEQY
>TRBV2|TRBJ2-2|14|TRBD2
ASTASGATNTGELF
>TRBV20-1|TRBJ2-1|9|TRBD2
SAPLAGTQF
>TRBV3-1/TRBV3-2|TRBJ1-4|11|NA
ASSHGAWEKLF
>TRBV3-1/TRBV3-2|TRBJ2-1|12|NA
ASSHTPPLAEQF
>TRBV2|TRBJ2-7|12|TRBD1
ASSQDRGTVEQY
>TRBV2|TRBJ1-3|12|TRBD1
ASSADRDGNTIY
>TRBV6-5|TRBJ1-1|12|TRBD1
ASSYGYRGVEAF
>TRBV7-2|TRBJ1-5|12|NA
ASSPKGLGQPQH
>TRBV30|TRBJ1-5|10|NA
AYGGGNQPQH
>TRBV7-2|TRBJ2-1|10|NA
ASSPRGLKQF
>TRBV19|TRBJ2-2|12|NA
ASSMGRYTGELF
>TRBV6-2/TRBV6-3|TRBJ1-2|12|TRBD1
ASSRQGINYGYT
>TRBV11-1|TRBJ2-1|14|TRBD2
ASSLGWRGVPNEQF
>TRBV9|TRBJ1-1|11|TRBD1
ASSGTGVTEAF